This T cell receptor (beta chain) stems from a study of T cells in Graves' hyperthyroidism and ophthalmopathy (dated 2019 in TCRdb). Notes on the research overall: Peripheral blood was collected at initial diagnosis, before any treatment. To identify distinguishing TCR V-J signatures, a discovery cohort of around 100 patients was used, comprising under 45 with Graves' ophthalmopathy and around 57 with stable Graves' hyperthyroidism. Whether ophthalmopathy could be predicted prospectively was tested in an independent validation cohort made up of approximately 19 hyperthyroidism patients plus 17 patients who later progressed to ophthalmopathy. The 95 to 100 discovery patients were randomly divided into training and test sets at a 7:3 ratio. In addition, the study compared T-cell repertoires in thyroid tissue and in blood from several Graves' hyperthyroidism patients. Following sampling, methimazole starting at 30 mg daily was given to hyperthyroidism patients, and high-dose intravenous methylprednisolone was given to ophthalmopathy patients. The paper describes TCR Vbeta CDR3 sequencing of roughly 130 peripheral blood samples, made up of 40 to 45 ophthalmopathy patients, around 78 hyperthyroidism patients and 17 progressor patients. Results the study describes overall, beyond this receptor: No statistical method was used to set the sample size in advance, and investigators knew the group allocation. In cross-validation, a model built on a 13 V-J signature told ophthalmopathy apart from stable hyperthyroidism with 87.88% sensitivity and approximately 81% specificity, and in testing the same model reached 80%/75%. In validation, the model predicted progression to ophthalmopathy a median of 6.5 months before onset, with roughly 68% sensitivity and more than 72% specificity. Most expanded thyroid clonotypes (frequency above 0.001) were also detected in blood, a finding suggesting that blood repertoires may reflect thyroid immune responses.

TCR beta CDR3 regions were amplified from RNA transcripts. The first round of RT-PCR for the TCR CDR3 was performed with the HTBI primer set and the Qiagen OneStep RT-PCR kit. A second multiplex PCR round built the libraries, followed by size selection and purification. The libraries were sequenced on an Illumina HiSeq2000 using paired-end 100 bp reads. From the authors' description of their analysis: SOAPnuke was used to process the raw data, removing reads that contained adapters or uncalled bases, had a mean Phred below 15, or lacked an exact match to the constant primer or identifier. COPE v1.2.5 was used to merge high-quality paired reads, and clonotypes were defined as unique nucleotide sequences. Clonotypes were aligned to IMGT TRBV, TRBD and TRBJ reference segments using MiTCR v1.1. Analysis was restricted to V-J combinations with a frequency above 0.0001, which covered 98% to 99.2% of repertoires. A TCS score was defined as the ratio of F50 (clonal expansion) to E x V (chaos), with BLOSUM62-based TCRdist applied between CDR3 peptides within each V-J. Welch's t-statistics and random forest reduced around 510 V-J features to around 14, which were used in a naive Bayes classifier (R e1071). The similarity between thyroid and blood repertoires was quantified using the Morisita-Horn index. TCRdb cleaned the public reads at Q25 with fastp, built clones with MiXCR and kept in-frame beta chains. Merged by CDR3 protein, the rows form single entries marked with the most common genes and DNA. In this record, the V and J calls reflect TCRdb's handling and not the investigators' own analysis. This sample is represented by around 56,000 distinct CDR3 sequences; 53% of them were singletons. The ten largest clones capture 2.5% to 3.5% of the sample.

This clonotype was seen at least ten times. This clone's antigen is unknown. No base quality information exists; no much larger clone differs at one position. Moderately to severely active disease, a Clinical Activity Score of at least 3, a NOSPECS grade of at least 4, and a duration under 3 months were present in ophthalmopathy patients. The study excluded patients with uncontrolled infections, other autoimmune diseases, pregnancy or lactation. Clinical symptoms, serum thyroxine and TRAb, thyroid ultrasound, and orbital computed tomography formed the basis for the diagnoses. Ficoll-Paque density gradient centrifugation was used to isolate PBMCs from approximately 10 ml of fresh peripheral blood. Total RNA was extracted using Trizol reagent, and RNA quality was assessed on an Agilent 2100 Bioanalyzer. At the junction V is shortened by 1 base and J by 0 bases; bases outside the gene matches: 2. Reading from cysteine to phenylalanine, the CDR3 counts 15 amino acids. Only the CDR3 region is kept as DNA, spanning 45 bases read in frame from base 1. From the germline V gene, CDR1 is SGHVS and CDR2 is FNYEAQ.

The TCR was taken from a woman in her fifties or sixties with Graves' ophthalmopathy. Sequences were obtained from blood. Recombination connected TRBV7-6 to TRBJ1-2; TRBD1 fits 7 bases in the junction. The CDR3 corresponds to CASSLGGGANYGYTF. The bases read TGTGCCAGCAGCTTAGGAGGGGGCGCTAACTATGGCTACACCTTC. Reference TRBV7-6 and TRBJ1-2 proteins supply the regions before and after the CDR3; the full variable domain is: GAGVSQSPRYKVTKRGQDVALRCDPISGHVSLYWYRQALGQGPEFLTYFNYEAQQDKSGLPNDRFSAERPEGSISTLTIQRTEQRDSAMYRCASSLGGGANYGYTFGSGTRLTVV.